The next 32 T cell receptor beta chains were all read from a single sample in a study of CXCR3-negative and CXCR3-positive naive CD8 T cells. Study-level results: Against CXCR3-negative naive cells, CXCR3-positive naive cells showed more hydrophobic TRB CDR3s.

Researchers prepared the TRB cDNA libraries using 5' RACE with UMI labels. No DNA is given; TCRdb re-called the 5' RACE reads and lists each CDR3 protein once. There are about 89,000 distinct CDR3 sequences in the sample, with around 0.53% held by the top ten. These TCRs are of unknown antigen specificity. What was sequenced was naive CXCR3+ CD8+ T cells from blood. Subset described: CD45RO-CCR7+CD27+CD95- naive CD8+ T cells expressing CXCR3 (TNR3+). The receptors were gathered from a human donor in good health. Some clones in this sample may be carry-over from other donors' samples.

The rearrangement links TRBV21-1 to TRBJ1-4; TCRdb lists TRBD1, though no DNA is available to test this call. TRBV21-1 is classified as a pseudogene. The CDR3 has 16 amino acids. CDR3 region: CASSTRTGATNEKLFF.

J is TRBJ2-1 and V is TRBV12-3 or TRBV12-4; the TCRdb D gene call, TRBD1, has no DNA to confirm it. The length of the CDR3 is 14 residues. Here the CDR3 reads CASNTNGAVDEQFF.

CDR3 protein: CASSDTNFYGYTF. The chain combines TRBV25-1 with TRBJ1-2. Per the germline V gene, CDR1 is MGHDK and CDR2 is SYGVNS. The CDR3 runs to 13 residues.

The J gene is TRBJ2-3, the V gene TRBV9; there is no DNA to check the TCRdb D call of TRBD1. This CDR3 spans 15 amino acids. The germline CDR1 and CDR2 sequences are SGDLS and YYNGEE. CDR3: CASSVGGSVEDTQYF.

The V gene is TRBV6-6, the J gene TRBJ2-7. The CDR3 contains 15 residues. The germline V gene encodes CDR1 MNHNY and CDR2 SVGAGI (reference sequence). The CDR3 sequence is CASSYSTSYSYEQYF.

This chain links TRBV21-1 with TRBJ2-2; the D call of TRBD1 rests on TCRdb alone, since no DNA is present to check it. TRBV21-1 is a documented pseudogene. This CDR3 spans 15 amino acids. This chain's CDR3 is CASSPFWERGGELFF.

The chain combines TRBV5-6 with TRBJ2-3. This CDR3 comprises 13 residues. Germline V lookup: CDR1 SGHDT, CDR2 YYEEEE. This CDR3 reads CASSLELTDTQYF.

The rearrangement joins TRBV15 to TRBJ2-1. The germline CDR1 and CDR2 sequences are LNHNV and YYDKDF (reference sequence). CDR3 length: 12 amino acids. The CDR3 is CATSRQYNEQFF.

The CDR3 sequence is CSARAARDSAGDEQFF. The V gene is TRBV20-1, the J gene TRBJ2-1; as DNA is missing, the TRBD2 call by TCRdb cannot be tested. This CDR3 contains 16 residues. The germline gives CDR1 DFQATT, CDR2 SNEGSKA (reference sequence).

The CDR3 here is CASSLAGGDNEQFF. The chain carries TRBV2 and TRBJ2-1; TCRdb's D gene call, TRBD2, goes unchecked for lack of DNA. The CDR3 loop spans 14 amino acids. Per germline, CDR1 SNHLY and CDR2 FYNNEI.

The chain combines TRBV12-3 or TRBV12-4 with TRBJ2-7; TCRdb lists TRBD2, though no DNA is available to test this call. CDR3 size: 14 residues. CDR3 amino acids: CASSFWRESGEQYF.

The chain recombines TRBV3-1 with TRBJ2-7. The CDR3 covers 12 residues. Germline CDR1 and CDR2: LGHDT and YNNKEL (reference sequence). CDR3: CASSHYSDEQYF.

This sequence joins TRBV10-3 and TRBJ1-2; TCRdb outputs TRBD1, but without DNA this stays unchecked. The CDR3 loop spans 15 amino acids. CDR1 and CDR2 (germline): ENHRY, SYGVKD. The CDR3 is CAISDVGTEDYGYTF.

The J gene is TRBJ2-1, the V gene TRBV7-8; as DNA is missing, the TRBD2 call by TCRdb cannot be tested. Germline V gives CDR1 SGHVS, CDR2 FQNEAQ. The CDR3 length is 15 residues. The CDR3: CASSQGLPLGDEQFF.

The chain has TRBV7-2 and TRBJ1-2; TCRdb returns TRBD1, unconfirmable since there is no DNA. The CDR3 length is 16 residues. The germline CDR1 and CDR2 sequences are SGHTA and FQGNSA. CDR3 residues: CASSLASGVGVYGYTF.

The J gene is TRBJ2-7, the V gene TRBV7-9; TCRdb's assignment of TRBD1 cannot be checked, as there is no DNA. CDR1 SEHNR and CDR2 FQNEAQ come from the germline V gene (reference sequence). CDR3 length: 15 amino acids. The CDR3 here is CASSLVQAGSYEQYF.

The chain couples TRBV29-1 to TRBJ2-5; TCRdb's D call of TRBD1 is untestable without DNA. CDR1 and CDR2 from the germline V gene are SQVTM and ANQGSEA. This CDR3 has 17 amino acids. The CDR3 is CSVEDPGTGYYQETQYF.

The chain links TRBV14 to TRBJ2-7. From germline, CDR1 is SGHDN and CDR2 FVKESK. This CDR3 is 12 amino acids long. CDR3 loop: CASSPQGFEQYF. The full variable domain, completed using reference TRBV14 and TRBJ2-7, is EAGVTQFPSHSVIEKGQTVTLRCDPISGHDNLYWYRRVMGKEIKFLLHFVKESKQDESGMPNNRFLAERTGGTYSTLKVQPAELEDSGVYFCASSPQGFEQYFGPGTRLTVT.

V gene TRBV5-6 combines with J gene TRBJ2-3. Germline values: CDR1 SGHDT, CDR2 YYEEEE. This CDR3 has 15 residues. CDR3 sequence: CASSLAWRPTDTQYF.

This chain joins TRBV20-1 and TRBJ2-5. The CDR3 sequence is 16 residues long. The germline V gene has CDR1 DFQATT and CDR2 SNEGSKA (reference sequence). The CDR3 spells CSARDGIYSYQETQYF.

The rearrangement links TRBV29-1 to TRBJ2-7; TCRdb's D gene call, TRBD2, goes unchecked for lack of DNA. Germline values: CDR1 SQVTM, CDR2 ANQGSEA. The CDR3 spans 12 residues. The chain's CDR3 is CSVGREGYEQYF.

J is TRBJ2-5 and V is TRBV10-2. The CDR3 has 14 residues. Germline CDR1 WSHSY, CDR2 SAAADI. The CDR3 protein is CASSDLNGPETQYF.

The chain employs TRBV18 and TRBJ2-2; TCRdb picks TRBD1, but there is no DNA to check that call. The CDR3 has 15 residues. Germline values: CDR1 KGHSH, CDR2 LQKENI. The CDR3 sequence is CASSPWGRGTGELFF.

The chain's CDR3 is CASSSTYVPAPTSGQEAQYF. The V call is TRBV6-5, the J call TRBJ2-5; as DNA is missing, the TRBD2 call by TCRdb cannot be tested. The CDR3 runs to 20 residues. Germline V gene lookup returns CDR1 MNHEY and CDR2 SVGAGI.

V is TRBV30 and J is TRBJ2-7; TCRdb outputs TRBD2, but without DNA this stays unchecked. This CDR3 has 12 residues. From germline, CDR1 is GTSNPN and CDR2 SVGIG (reference sequence). The CDR3 sequence: CAWSPGGGEQYF.

This chain connects TRBV4-1 to TRBJ2-1; the D call from TCRdb, TRBD1, cannot be confirmed without DNA. The germline V gene encodes CDR1 MGHRA and CDR2 YSYEKL. The CDR3 consists of 15 residues. The CDR3 reads CAGSGGLNSYNEQFF.

The chain combines TRBV4-2 with TRBJ2-7; TCRdb outputs TRBD1, but without DNA this stays unchecked. CDR1 is LGHNA and CDR2 is YNFKEQ in the germline V gene. The CDR3 runs to 16 residues. CDR3 region: CASSQEGGGASYEQYF.

This chain uses TRBV25-1 with TRBJ2-7; TCRdb gives TRBD2 as the D gene, but with no DNA this cannot be confirmed. The CDR3 contains 12 residues. Germline CDR1 MGHDK, CDR2 SYGVNS. The CDR3 sequence is CASAGGTYEQYF.

V gene TRBV28 combines with J gene TRBJ2-1; the D call from TCRdb, TRBD2, cannot be confirmed without DNA. Germline CDR1 and CDR2: MDHEN and SYDVKM. The CDR3 is 18 amino acids. This CDR3 is CASSSNFLASSSYNEQFF.

This chain uses TRBV7-9 with TRBJ2-1; TCRdb's D call, TRBD1, is unchecked because there is no DNA. Germline values: CDR1 SEHNR, CDR2 FQNEAQ (reference sequence). The CDR3 spans 15 residues. The CDR3 sequence: CASSPGLGVHNEQFF.

CDR3: CATQGGLGEQYF. This chain uses TRBV15 with TRBJ2-7; TCRdb outputs TRBD1, but without DNA this stays unchecked. Germline CDR1 is LNHNV and CDR2 is YYDKDF (reference sequence). The CDR3 runs 12 residues.

This chain joins TRBV5-1 and TRBJ2-1. The germline V gene has CDR1 SGHRS and CDR2 YFSETQ. The CDR3 spans 13 residues. The CDR3 loop is CASSLEGDNEQFF. Together with reference TRBV5-1 and TRBJ2-1, the CDR3 gives the full variable domain: KAGVTQTPRYLIKTRGQQVTLSCSPISGHRSVSWYQQTPGQGLQFLFEYFSETQRNKGNFPGRFSGRQFSNSRSEMNVSTLELGDSALYLCASSLEGDNEQFFGPGTRLTVL.